Below are 29 T cell receptor beta chains sequenced from a single sample in a study of cytomegalovirus exposure and HLA in healthy donors. Vbeta (60) and Jbeta (13) primers were used in the PCR. The data were produced by immunoSEQ multiplex PCR, yet TCRdb's version contains in-frame clones alone and is incomplete. Of fewer than 90,000 clones in the sample, roughly 77% are singletons; the top ten hold about 15%. Sequenced sample: PBMCs. The receptors derive from a woman in her forties in good health and CMV-seropositive.

V gene TRBV12-2 combines with J gene TRBJ1-5; TRBD1 is the table's D call, not checked against the DNA. TRBV12-2 is a documented pseudogene. This CDR3 has 16 amino acids. The CDR3 reads CASRWTRQGSNQPQHF. The CDR3 DNA reads TGTGCAAGTCGCTGGACTAGACAGGGGAGCAATCAGCCCCAGCATTTT.

This rearrangement joins TRBV6-5 to TRBJ1-1; the D gene is possibly TRBD1 (6 bases). With 7 bases removed from V and 0 bases from J, the gap between germline ends came to 9 bases. CDR3 length equals 13 residues. Germline V lookup: CDR1 MNHEY, CDR2 SVGAGI. This CDR3 reads CASTGQLNTEAFF. The CDR3 coding sequence is TGTGCCAGCACTGGACAGCTGAACACTGAAGCTTTCTTT.

The chain carries TRBV7-9 and TRBJ1-5; TRBD1 matches at 9 bases. The CDR3 sequence is 15 residues long. Germline V gives CDR1 SEHNR, CDR2 FQNEAQ (reference sequence). The ends lost 5 bases at V and 4 bases at J; junction bases unmatched: 6. For the CDR3, the DNA is TGTGCCAGCAGCCCGGGGACAGGGTGGAATCAGCCCCAGCATTTT. This codes for CASSPGTGWNQPQHF.

The chain employs TRBV7-9 and TRBJ1-4; no definite D call. Germline V gene sequence: CDR1 SEHNR, CDR2 FQNEAQ (reference sequence). The V end was cut by 0 bases, the J end by 4 bases, with 15 bases between. The CDR3 extends over 17 amino acids. CDR3 residues: CASSLAYGEGVNEKLFF. CDR3 in DNA: TGTGCCAGCAGCTTAGCCTACGGGGAGGGTGTTAATGAAAAACTGTTTTTT.

V is TRBV7-9 and J is TRBJ2-7; the D gene is possibly TRBD1 (7 bases). CDR1 and CDR2 (germline): SEHNR, FQNEAQ (reference sequence). This CDR3 comprises 16 residues. Between the trimmed V and J ends, which lost 0 bases and 0 bases, there was a span of 12 bases. CDR3 nucleotides: TGTGCCAGCAGCTTAGCGAGACAGGGAGGCTCCTACGAGCAGTACTTC. Encoded protein: CASSLARQGGSYEQYF.

This clone was seen a few times. The CDR3 reads CASNHQGSTEAFF. In DNA, the CDR3 is TGTGCCAGCAATCATCAGGGTAGCACTGAAGCTTTCTTT. V gene TRBV6-1 combines with J gene TRBJ1-1, with TRBD1 as a possible D gene (5 bases). The CDR3 covers 13 residues. Trimming cost V 7 bases and J 4 bases, with 13 bases left between them. Germline V CDR1 and CDR2: MNHNS, SASEGT.

This chain connects TRBV19 to TRBJ2-7; D is unresolved. Germline CDR1 is LNHDA and CDR2 is SQIVND (reference sequence). The V end was cut by 5 bases, the J end by 0 bases, with 11 bases between. This CDR3 region has 14 residues. CDR3: CASSATRSSYEQYF. Written as DNA, the CDR3 is TGTGCCAGTAGTGCCACAAGATCCTCCTACGAGCAGTACTTC.

The rearrangement links TRBV18 to TRBJ2-2; maybe TRBD1 (6 bases). CDR3 length: 16 residues. Germline CDR1 is KGHSH and CDR2 is LQKENI. The V end was cut by 5 bases, the J end by 3 bases, with 16 bases between. In DNA, the CDR3 is TGTGCCAGCTCATTCCGGGACACCGTTTACACCGGGGAGCTGTTTTTT. Amino acid sequence: CASSFRDTVYTGELFF.

This clone has a single count. The rearrangement joins TRBV29-1 to TRBJ2-5; tentatively, D is TRBD2 (6 bases). The J call is in doubt because the DNA end fits TRBJ2-7 better. The CDR3 has 14 residues. The V gene's germline CDR1 is SQVTM and CDR2 ANQGSEA. In DNA form, the CDR3 reads TGCAGCGTTGCCGAGACTAGGCCCGTCTCCGAGCAGTACTTC. The encoded protein is CSVAETRPVSEQYF.

The J gene is TRBJ2-1, the V gene TRBV11-2; D is uncertain. V lost 4 bases, J lost 5 bases, and 15 bases lay in between. The CDR3 extends over 15 amino acids. The germline V gene has CDR1 SGHAT and CDR2 FQNNGV. This CDR3 is CASSSIVSRDNEQFF. In DNA form, the CDR3 reads TGTGCCAGCAGCTCCATCGTATCTAGAGACAATGAGCAGTTCTTC.

The sample holds one count of this clone. This chain connects TRBV7-3 to TRBJ2-7; maybe TRBD2 (5 bases). This CDR3 has 13 amino acids. Trimming took 5 bases from V and 6 from J, leaving 14 bases between them. CDR1 and CDR2 (germline): SGHTA, FQGTGA. Written as DNA, the CDR3 is TGTGCCAGCAGCCTCGAGGGCGTAAGCGAGCAGTACTTC. Translation: CASSLEGVSEQYF.

This clone was detected only a few times. The chain couples TRBV2 to TRBJ2-7; D unclear. The V end was cut by 6 bases, the J end by 3 bases, with 6 bases between. The CDR3 is made up of 11 amino acids. Germline CDR1 SNHLY, CDR2 FYNNEI. CDR3 bases: TGTGCCAGCAGCGAGGACTACGAGCAGTACTTC. Its protein product is CASSEDYEQYF.

The chain recombines TRBV14 with TRBJ1-6; D remains unclear. This CDR3 region has 13 residues. V lost 5 bases and J lost 10, with 12 bases in between. In germline, CDR1 is SGHDN, CDR2 FVKESK. CDR3 DNA sequence: TGTGCCAGCAGCTTTGACTCGGGATCACCCCTCCACTTT. It translates to CASSFDSGSPLHF.

The V and J genes are TRBV5-1 and TRBJ1-2; TRBD1 agrees at 9 bases. V trimming: 0 bases; J trimming: 7 bases; junction bases outside the gene matches: 7. The length of the CDR3 is 15 residues. In germline, CDR1 is SGHRS, CDR2 YFSETQ. CDR3 sequence: CASSLAQGARSGYTF. The CDR3 DNA is TGCGCCAGCAGCTTGGCACAGGGGGCACGTAGTGGCTACACCTTC.

The sample holds one count of this clone. This chain connects TRBV4-2 to TRBJ2-3; D is perhaps TRBD1 (6 bases). Germline assignment: CDR1 LGHNA and CDR2 YNFKEQ. CDR3 length: 13 residues. The V and J ends lost 2 bases and 7 bases respectively, with 10 bases between them. CDR3 DNA: TGTGCCAGCAGCCAACACAGGGAAAATACGCAGTATTTT. It codes for CASSQHRENTQYF.

The CDR3 loop is CASRKSYRNLEAFF. In DNA form, the CDR3 reads TGTGCCAGCAGAAAAAGTTACAGGAACCTTGAAGCTTTCTTT. This chain uses TRBV21-1 with TRBJ1-1; the D call TRBD1 from the table was never checked on the DNA. TRBV21-1 is assigned pseudogene status. CDR3 length: 14 residues.

This clone was detected once. V gene TRBV7-9 combines with J gene TRBJ2-3; D possibly corresponds to TRBD2 (5 bases). The CDR3 length is 15 residues. The V end was cut by 4 bases, the J end by 2 bases, with 13 bases between. From germline, CDR1 is SEHNR and CDR2 FQNEAQ (reference sequence). The CDR3 sequence is CASSWTRLNTDTQYF. CDR3 coding DNA: TGTGCCAGCAGCTGGACTCGCCTTAACACAGATACGCAGTATTTT.

This chain connects TRBV5-1 to TRBJ2-3; 14 nucleotides line up with TRBD2. The CDR3 length is 16 residues. Germline trimming cut 2 bases from V and 4 bases from J; bases unmatched to any gene: 3. Germline V gene data show CDR1 as SGHRS and CDR2 as YFSETQ. CDR3 loop: CASSFGLAGGADTQYF. In nucleotides, the CDR3 is TGCGCCAGCAGCTTCGGACTAGCGGGAGGCGCAGATACGCAGTATTTT. Looking up the rest from reference TRBV5-1 and TRBJ2-3 gives the full variable domain: KAGVTQTPRYLIKTRGQQVTLSCSPISGHRSVSWYQQTPGQGLQFLFEYFSETQRNKGNFPGRFSGRQFSNSRSEMNVSTLELGDSALYLCASSFGLAGGADTQYFGPGTRLTVL.

This chain connects TRBV5-8 to TRBJ2-5, with D possibly matching TRBD1 (6 bases). The CDR3 is 13 amino acids. Trimming took 5 bases from V and 6 from J, leaving 14 bases between them. Looked up from germline, CDR1 is SGHTS and CDR2 is YDEGEE. The CDR3 DNA sequence: TGTGCCAGCAGGCCTACAGGGATACAGACCCAGTACTTC. Protein sequence: CASRPTGIQTQYF.

This chain links TRBV7-9 with TRBJ1-2, with 10 bases matching TRBD1. The CDR3 extends over 16 amino acids. CDR1 is SEHNR and CDR2 is FQNEAQ in the germline V gene (reference sequence). V was pared by 4 bases and J by 3 bases, with 8 bases of the junction left unmatched. The CDR3 DNA reads TGTGCCAGCAGCTCGTTGACAGGGGGCGAGGACTATGGCTACACCTTC. Its translation: CASSSLTGGEDYGYTF.

The rearrangement joins TRBV27 to TRBJ2-7, with D unclear. V lost 3 bases to trimming and J lost 6 bases, with 15 bases between them. The CDR3 runs to 14 residues. The germline V gene has CDR1 MNHEY and CDR2 SMNVEV (reference sequence). The CDR3 spells CASSLRSLAGEQYF. CDR3 nucleotides: TGTGCCAGCAGTTTGCGCTCCCTTGCTGGCGAGCAGTACTTC.

The chain combines TRBV4-2 with TRBJ2-6, with 11 bases matching TRBD2. This CDR3 region has 18 residues. The germline gives CDR1 LGHNA, CDR2 YNFKEQ. J was trimmed by 2 bases and V by 5 bases; bases with no gene match: 8. The DNA of the CDR3 is TGTGCCAGCAGCGGCCAACTAGCGGGGGCCCCTGGGGCCAACGTCCTGACTTTC. Its translation is CASSGQLAGAPGANVLTF.

The chain couples TRBV9 to TRBJ2-1, with 13 bases that match TRBD2. The CDR3 runs to 16 residues. CDR1 is SGDLS, CDR2 YYNGEE, per germline. Trimming cost V 3 bases and J 7 bases; bases outside gene matches: 7. Written as DNA, the CDR3 is TGTGCCAGCAGCGCCTCCGGGACTAGCGGGGTAAATGAGCAGTTCTTC. Translation: CASSASGTSGVNEQFF.

This chain joins TRBV2 and TRBJ2-2; weak D call: TRBD1 (5 bases). Germline CDR1 is SNHLY and CDR2 is FYNNEI. The CDR3 runs to 15 residues. V lost 5 bases to trimming and J lost 4 bases, with 14 bases between them. This CDR3 is CASSMEGVSTGELFF. CDR3 bases: TGTGCCAGCAGTATGGAAGGGGTTAGCACCGGGGAGCTGTTTTTT.

The CDR3 loop reads CASSIPLAGGRETQYF. The CDR3 DNA sequence: TGCGCCAGCAGCATTCCCCTAGCGGGAGGGCGAGAGACCCAGTACTTC. The J gene is TRBJ2-5, the V gene TRBV5-1, with 12 bases identical to TRBD2. Losses at the gene ends were 4 bases for V and 4 bases for J; bases not matched to a gene: 8. This CDR3 region has 16 residues. Germline assignment: CDR1 SGHRS and CDR2 YFSETQ.

The chain is built from TRBV13 and TRBJ1-2, with D possibly being TRBD1 (6 bases). V lost 3 bases and J lost 3, with 20 bases in between. This CDR3 is 17 amino acids long. Germline V lookup: CDR1 PRHDT, CDR2 FYEKMQ (reference sequence). The chain's CDR3 is CASSFLPGQRFDYGYTF. DNA for the CDR3: TGTGCCAGCAGCTTCCTCCCGGGACAACGATTCGACTATGGCTACACCTTC.

The chain employs TRBV7-2 and TRBJ2-1, with D perhaps TRBD2 (6 bases). Deletions cut 5 bases from V and 9 bases from J, with 23 bases between. Germline V gene sequence: CDR1 SGHTA, CDR2 FQGNSA. The CDR3 runs 16 residues. CDR3 bases: TGTGCCAGCAGCAAGGCGGGGCTAGTTGTGTTAGGTGAGCAGTTCTTC. It encodes CASSKAGLVVLGEQFF.

V gene TRBV5-1 combines with J gene TRBJ2-1; 7 bases agree with TRBD1. CDR3 size: 16 residues. Germline CDR1 is SGHRS and CDR2 is YFSETQ. J gave up 8 bases and V 7 bases, and 18 bases lay outside the gene matches. This CDR3 reads CASSGGPGTTKDEQFF. The DNA for the CDR3 is TGCGCCAGCTCAGGGGGACCCGGGACAACTAAGGATGAGCAGTTCTTC.

Here the CDR3 DNA reads TGTGCCAGCATCCTCTCTCCGGGTCTTAGCACAGATACGCAGTATTTT. Residues: CASILSPGLSTDTQYF. The chain joins TRBV7-9 to TRBJ2-3, with D uncertain. The germline V gene has CDR1 SEHNR and CDR2 FQNEAQ (reference sequence). Deletions cut 7 bases from V and 0 bases from J, with 17 bases between. The length of the CDR3 is 16 residues.